Included here is one T cell receptor beta chain sequence, with context. Its specificity is unknown. Germline-derived CDR1 and CDR2 are SGHDT and YYEEEE. This CDR3 comprises 15 residues. The V end was cut by 3 bases, the J end by 5 bases, with 17 bases between. The data were taken from a study of graft-versus-host responses after intestinal transplantation. Across the whole study: Multivisceral, liver-intestinal, or isolated intestinal transplants were given to recipients.

Findings and caveats of the study: GvH clones surfaced in recipient marrow, some emerging earlier in ileum or blood.

This table comes from immunoSEQ multiplex PCR, and its TCRdb copy is limited to in-frame clones, with some not included. The profile covers tens of thousands of clones, with 85% to 95% appearing a single time and under 0.25% taken by the ten largest. The sequencing used unstimulated CD8+ T cells sorted from spleen or lymph node cells, collected before transplant. The source is a human donor who was the organ donor for an intestinal transplant. The chain is built from TRBV5-6 and TRBJ2-5, with a weak D call TRBD1 (6 bases). The CDR3 DNA is TGTGCCAGCAGCTCCTACACCACAGGGAAGGAGACCCAGTACTTC. Translated, it gives CASSSYTTGKETQYF. The whole variable domain, remainder taken from reference TRBV5-6 and TRBJ2-5, is DAGVTQSPTHLIKTRGQQVTLRCSPKSGHDTVSWYQQALGQGPQFIFQYYEEEERQRGNFPDRFSGHQFPNYSSELNVNALLLGDSALYLCASSSYTTGKETQYFGPGTRLLVL.